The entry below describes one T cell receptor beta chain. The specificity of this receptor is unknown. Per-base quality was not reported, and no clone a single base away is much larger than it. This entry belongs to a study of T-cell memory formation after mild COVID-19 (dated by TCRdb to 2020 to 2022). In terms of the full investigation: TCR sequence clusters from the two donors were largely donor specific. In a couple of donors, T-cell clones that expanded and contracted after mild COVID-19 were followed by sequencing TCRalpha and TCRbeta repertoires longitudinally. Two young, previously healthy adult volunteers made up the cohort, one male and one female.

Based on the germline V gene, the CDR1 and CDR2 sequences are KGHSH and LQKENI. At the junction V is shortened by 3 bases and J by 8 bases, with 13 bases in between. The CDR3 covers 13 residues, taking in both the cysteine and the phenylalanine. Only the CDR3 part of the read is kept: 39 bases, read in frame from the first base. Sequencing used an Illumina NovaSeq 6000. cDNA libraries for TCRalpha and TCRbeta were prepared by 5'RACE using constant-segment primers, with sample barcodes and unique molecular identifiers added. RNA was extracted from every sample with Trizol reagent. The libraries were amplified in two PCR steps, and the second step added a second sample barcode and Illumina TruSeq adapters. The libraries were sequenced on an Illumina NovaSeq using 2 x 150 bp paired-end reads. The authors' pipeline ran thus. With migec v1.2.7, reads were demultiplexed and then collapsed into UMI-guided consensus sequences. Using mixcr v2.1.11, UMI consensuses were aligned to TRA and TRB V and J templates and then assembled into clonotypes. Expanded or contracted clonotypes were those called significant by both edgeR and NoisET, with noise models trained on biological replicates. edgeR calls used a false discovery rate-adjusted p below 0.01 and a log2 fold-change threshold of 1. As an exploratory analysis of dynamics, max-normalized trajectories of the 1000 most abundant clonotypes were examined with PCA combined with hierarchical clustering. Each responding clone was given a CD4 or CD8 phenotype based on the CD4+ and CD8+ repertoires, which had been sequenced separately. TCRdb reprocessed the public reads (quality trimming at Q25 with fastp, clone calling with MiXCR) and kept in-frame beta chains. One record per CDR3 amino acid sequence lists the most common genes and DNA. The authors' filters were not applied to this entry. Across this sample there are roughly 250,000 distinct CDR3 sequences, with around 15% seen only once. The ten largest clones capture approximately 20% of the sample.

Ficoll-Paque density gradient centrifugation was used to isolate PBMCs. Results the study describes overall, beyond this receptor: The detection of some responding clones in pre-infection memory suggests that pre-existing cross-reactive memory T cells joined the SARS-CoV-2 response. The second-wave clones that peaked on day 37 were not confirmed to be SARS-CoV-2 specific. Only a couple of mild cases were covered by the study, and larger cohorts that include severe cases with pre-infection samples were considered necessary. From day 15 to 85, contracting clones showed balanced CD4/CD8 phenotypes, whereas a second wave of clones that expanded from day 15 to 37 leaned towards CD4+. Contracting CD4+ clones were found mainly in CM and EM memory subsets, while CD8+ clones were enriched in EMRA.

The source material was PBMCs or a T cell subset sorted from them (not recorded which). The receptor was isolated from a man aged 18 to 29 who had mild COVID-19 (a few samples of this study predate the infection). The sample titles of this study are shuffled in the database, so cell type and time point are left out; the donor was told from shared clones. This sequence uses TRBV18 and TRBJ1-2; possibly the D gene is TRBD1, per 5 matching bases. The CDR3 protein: CASSPDVRAGYTF. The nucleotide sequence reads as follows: TGTGCCAGCTCACCCGACGTCAGGGCGGGCTACACCTTC.